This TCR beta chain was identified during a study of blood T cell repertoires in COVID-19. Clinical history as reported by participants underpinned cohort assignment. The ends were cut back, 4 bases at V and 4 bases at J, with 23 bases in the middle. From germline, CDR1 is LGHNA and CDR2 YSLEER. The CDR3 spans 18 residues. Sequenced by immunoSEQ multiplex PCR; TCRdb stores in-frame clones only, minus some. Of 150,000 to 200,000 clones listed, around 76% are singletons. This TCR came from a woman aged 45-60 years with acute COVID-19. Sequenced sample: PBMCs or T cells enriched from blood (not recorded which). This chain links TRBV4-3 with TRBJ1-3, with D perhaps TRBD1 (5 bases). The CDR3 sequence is CASSPHPDTREPGNTIYF. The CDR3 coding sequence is TGCGCCAGCAGCCCCCACCCGGACACGCGAGAACCCGGAAACACCATATATTTT.